This entry is about one T cell receptor (beta chain). The CDR3 spans 15 residues. After removal of 3 bases from V and 2 bases from J, the junction contained 6 bases not matched to a gene. CDR1 is MGHDK and CDR2 is SYGVNS in the germline V gene. These data belong to a study of shared clonotypes between healthy human individuals. Sequenced by immunoSEQ multiplex PCR; TCRdb stores in-frame clones only, minus some. The sample records roughly 2.1 million clones, more than 85% being singletons. Naive CD8 populations comprised CD45RO-negative cells positively selected for CCR7, excluding terminally differentiated effector memory CD45RA+ cells.

The V and J genes are TRBV25-1 and TRBJ2-5, with 7 bases fitting TRBD1. Sequenced input: naive CD8+ T cells from PBMCs. The sequence was collected from a man aged 18 to 29 in good health. Some clones in this sample may be carry-over from other donors' samples. CDR3 protein: CASSDPTGWQETQYF. The CDR3 DNA is TGTGCCAGCAGTGACCCGACAGGGTGGCAAGAGACCCAGTACTTC.